This T cell receptor beta chain appears in the sequencing data of a study of T cells in Graves' hyperthyroidism and ophthalmopathy. Among ophthalmopathy patients, the Clinical Activity Score reached at least 3, the NOSPECS grade reached at least 4, and duration remained under 3 months. Isolation of PBMCs was performed on roughly 9 ml fresh peripheral blood. RNA transcripts provided the source from which TCR beta CDR3 regions were amplified. The HTBI primer set served for first-round RT-PCR of the TCR CDR3. TCRdb reanalysed the multiplex PCR reads using MiXCR and keeps one entry per CDR3 protein. The table lists almost 350,000 distinct CDR3 sequences, less than 20% of them singletons. Study-wide findings and caveats: The model foresaw ophthalmopathy a median roughly 6.5 months prior to onset. Most clonotypes expanded in the thyroid (above 0.001) were also present in blood.

CDR1 and CDR2 from the germline V gene are LNHNV and YYDKDF (reference sequence). V gave up 2 bases and J gave up 7 bases; unmatched junction bases: 14. This CDR3 spans 18 amino acids. This clonotype was seen many times. The target antigen is unknown. This receptor was obtained from a middle-aged woman with Graves' ophthalmopathy. J is TRBJ1-2 and V is TRBV15, with TRBD1 identical over 12 bases. The sample was blood. The DNA of the CDR3 is TGTGCCACCAGCAGATCGCCGGGGGACAGGGGGCCGTCGGGTGGCTACACCTTC. Its protein is CATSRSPGDRGPSGGYTF.